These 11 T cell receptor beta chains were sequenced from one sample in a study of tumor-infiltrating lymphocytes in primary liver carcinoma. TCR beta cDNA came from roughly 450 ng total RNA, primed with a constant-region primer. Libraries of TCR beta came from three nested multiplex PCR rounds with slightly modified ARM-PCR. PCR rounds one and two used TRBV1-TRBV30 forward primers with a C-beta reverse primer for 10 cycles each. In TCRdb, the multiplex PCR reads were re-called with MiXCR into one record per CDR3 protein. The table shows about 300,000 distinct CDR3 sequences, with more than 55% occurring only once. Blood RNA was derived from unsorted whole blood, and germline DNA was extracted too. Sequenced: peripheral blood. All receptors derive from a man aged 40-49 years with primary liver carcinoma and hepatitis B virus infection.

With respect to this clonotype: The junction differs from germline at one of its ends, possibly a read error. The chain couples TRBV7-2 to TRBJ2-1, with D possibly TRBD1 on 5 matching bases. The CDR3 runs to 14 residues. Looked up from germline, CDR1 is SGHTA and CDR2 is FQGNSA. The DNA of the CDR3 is TGTGCCAGCAGCTTAGCAGCTGGGGCCAATAAGCAATCCTTC. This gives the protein CASSLAAGANKQSF.

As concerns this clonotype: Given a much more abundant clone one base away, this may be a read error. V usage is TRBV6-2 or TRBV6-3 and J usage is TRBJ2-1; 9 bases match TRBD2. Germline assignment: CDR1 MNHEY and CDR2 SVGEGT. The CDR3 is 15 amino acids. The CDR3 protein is CASSQLTSGYSEQFF. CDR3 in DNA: TGTGCCAGCAGCCAGCTTACTAGCGGGTACAGTGAGCAGTTCTTC.

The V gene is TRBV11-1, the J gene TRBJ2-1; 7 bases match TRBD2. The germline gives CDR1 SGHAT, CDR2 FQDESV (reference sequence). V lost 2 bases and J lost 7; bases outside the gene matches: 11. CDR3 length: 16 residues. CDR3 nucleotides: TGTGCCAGCAGCTTATTTGGGGGAGGGCCTGAAAATGAGCAGTTCTTC. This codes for CASSLFGGGPENEQFF.

The CDR3 DNA is TGCGCCAGCAACGGACTAGCGGGAGGGGATAATGAGCAGTTCTTC. It codes for CASNGLAGGDNEQFF. The chain couples TRBV5-1 to TRBJ2-1, with TRBD2 matching over 15 bases. From germline, CDR1 is SGHRS and CDR2 YFSETQ. The CDR3 consists of 15 residues. Losses at the gene ends were 6 bases for V and 7 bases for J; bases not matched to a gene: 5.

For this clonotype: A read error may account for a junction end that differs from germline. The CDR3 nucleotides are TGCGCCAGCAGATTGGAGGGACCTCTTGGCTACACCTTC. Protein sequence: CASRLEGPLGYTF. V is TRBV5-6 and J is TRBJ1-2, with a weak D call TRBD1 (5 bases). This CDR3 is built from 13 residues. Germline V gene data show CDR1 as SGHDT and CDR2 as YYEEEE.

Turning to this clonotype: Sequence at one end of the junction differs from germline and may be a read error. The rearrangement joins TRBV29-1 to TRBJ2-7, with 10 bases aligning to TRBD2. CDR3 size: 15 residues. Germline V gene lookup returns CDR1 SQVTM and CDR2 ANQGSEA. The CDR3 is CSVTGLAETTYEQYF. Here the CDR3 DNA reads TGCAGCGTAACCGGACTAGCGGAGACCACCTACGAGCAGTATTTC.

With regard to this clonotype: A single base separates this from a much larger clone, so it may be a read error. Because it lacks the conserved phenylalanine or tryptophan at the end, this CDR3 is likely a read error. The CDR3 loop is CATGGEAYNEQFL. CDR3 DNA: TGTGCCACCGGTGGTGAGGCCTACAATGAGCAGTTCTTA. The chain has TRBV10-3 and TRBJ2-1; D uncertain. The germline V gene encodes CDR1 ENHRY and CDR2 SYGVKD. Trimming removed 10 bases at V and 2 bases at J, with 12 bases between. CDR3 length: 13 amino acids.

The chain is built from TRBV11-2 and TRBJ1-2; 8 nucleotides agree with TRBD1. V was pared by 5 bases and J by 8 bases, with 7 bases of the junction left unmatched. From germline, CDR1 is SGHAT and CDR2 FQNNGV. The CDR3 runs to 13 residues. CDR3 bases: TGTGCCAGCAGCCCGGACAGGGATGGCGGCTACACCTTC. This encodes CASSPDRDGGYTF.

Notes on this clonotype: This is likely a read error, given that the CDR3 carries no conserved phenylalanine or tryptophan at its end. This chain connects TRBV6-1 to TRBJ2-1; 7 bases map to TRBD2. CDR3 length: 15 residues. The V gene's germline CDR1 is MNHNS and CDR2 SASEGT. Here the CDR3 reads CVSTLGGGAYNEQFL. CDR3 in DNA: TGTGTCAGCACCCTAGGCGGGGGAGCCTACAATGAGCAGTTCTTA.

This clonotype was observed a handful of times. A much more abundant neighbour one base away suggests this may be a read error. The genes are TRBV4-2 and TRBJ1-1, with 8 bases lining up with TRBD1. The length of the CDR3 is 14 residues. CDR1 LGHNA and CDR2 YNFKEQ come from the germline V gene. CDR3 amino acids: CAISQDPGQGEAFF. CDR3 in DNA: TGTGCCATCAGCCAAGATCCAGGACAGGGCGAAGCTTTCTTT.

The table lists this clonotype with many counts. Here the CDR3 DNA reads TGCAGCGTTGCAACCAGTCGCTACAATGAGCAGTTCTTC. Its translation is CSVATSRYNEQFF. The chain has TRBV29-1 and TRBJ2-1; no firm D call. Trimming shortened V by 4 bases and J by 3 bases, and 10 bases separated the two germline ends. Germline-derived CDR1 and CDR2 are SQVTM and ANQGSEA. The CDR3 sequence is 13 residues long.